This T cell receptor (beta chain) was identified during a study of T cells expressing NK-cell markers. Study information: CD3+CD56+NKG2C+, CD3+CD56+NKG2C- and CD3+CD56-NKG2C+ T cells, once sorted, supplied the TCR beta repertoires. Findings and caveats of the study: HCMV specificity of the expanded NKG2C+ T cell clones stayed unclear.

With the 5' RACE reads reprocessed, TCRdb shows one record per CDR3 protein and no DNA. The specimen's table records 200,000 to 300,000 distinct CDR3 sequences. The CDR3 runs 13 residues. Germline V CDR1 and CDR2: SGHDN, FVKESK. To note about this clonotype: Its antigen is not identified.

Sequenced material: blood T cells: a sorted CD56 or NKG2C T cell subset, CD4+ or CD8+ T cells, or bulk PBMC T cells (not recorded which). The chain is built from TRBV14 and TRBJ1-6. The receptor was derived from a woman aged 18-70 years in good health. The CDR3 loop is CASSQDWGSPLHF.